The clone carrying this T cell receptor (beta chain) came up many times. The entry originates in a study of identical twins. The CDR3 extends over 12 amino acids. Trimming stripped 7 bases from V and 5 bases from J, with 8 bases between. Looked up from germline, CDR1 is SGHVS and CDR2 is FQNEAQ. Via MiXCR, TCRdb re-called the 5' RACE reads, giving one row per CDR3 protein. Found here are some 270,000 distinct CDR3 sequences, roughly 8% of them singletons; the top ten hold about 3%. The data also belong to a second study, concerning yellow fever vaccine responses in identical twins.

This sequence joins TRBV7-8 and TRBJ2-2; D gene ambiguous. The sequence was collected from a woman aged 18-30 years in good health. Source material: CD8+ T cells sorted from blood. CDR3 sequence (DNA): TGTGCCAGCACGACACTTACCGGGGAGCTGTTTTTT. This gives the protein CASTTLTGELFF.